This TCR beta chain was found in a study of cytomegalovirus exposure and HLA in healthy donors. About the research overall: Previous work identified roughly 110 million unique TCR beta sequences from 150 million to 200 million T cells. Among the 398 genotyped donors, approximately 81% were placed in the Caucasian-associated ancestry cluster.

This CDR3 is built from 11 residues. Germline CDR1 reads SQVTM; CDR2 reads ANQGSEA. With 4 bases removed from V and 6 bases from J, the gap between germline ends came to 9 bases. Note on this clone: The antigen is undetermined.

Overall study results and limits: Beyond CMV serostatus, there was no information to go on about immune exposure.

Unrecorded immune exposures were likely, despite nominal health at sampling. The PCR employed 60 Vbeta primers together with 13 Jbeta primers. Libraries were prepared by immunoSEQ multiplex PCR; TCRdb keeps only in-frame clonotypes and omits some of them. This table has about 200,000 clones, around 87% appearing once. The sequenced material came from PBMCs. The chain is built from TRBV29-1 and TRBJ1-2; no clear D. This sequence was found in a young woman in good health and CMV-seronegative. CDR3 in DNA: TGCAGCGTTGGCCCCTCGGATGGCTACACCTTC. As protein: CSVGPSDGYTF.